This T cell receptor beta chain was observed in a study of a mutant IDH1 vaccine in newly diagnosed glioma. Time point: week 5, during vaccination. A single vaccine dose contained 300 ug of mutant IDH1 20-mer peptide, and topical imiquimod was used with it. Libraries were prepared by immunoSEQ multiplex PCR; TCRdb keeps only in-frame clonotypes and omits some of them. The table records 50,000 to 65,000 clones, about 80% of them present only once. From germline, CDR1 is KGHSH and CDR2 LQKENI. The V gene lost 3 bases and the J gene lost 6 bases, with 11 bases spanning the gap. CDR3 length: 14 amino acids. Study observations and caveats: Pseudoprogression seemed unrelated to changes in top peripheral T cell clonotypes.

On this clone: Its cognate antigen is unknown.

The V and J genes are TRBV18 and TRBJ2-2; D uncertain. This clonotype originated in a man under 40 with glioma. Source: PBMCs, taken from a glioma patient whose treatment included an IDH1 peptide vaccine. The CDR3 protein is CASSPPVRPGELFF. The CDR3 DNA reads as TGTGCCAGCTCACCGCCCGTTAGACCCGGGGAGCTGTTTTTT.